These 12 T cell receptor beta chains share one sample of origin, sequenced in a study of CD8+CD57+ T cells in acquired aplastic anemia. It was patients with CD8+CD57+ cell expansion by flow cytometry who were chosen for sequencing. CDR3 and TCR beta VDJ profiling relied on genomic DNA as the template. TCRdb fed the reads into MiXCR, producing one record per CDR3 protein. The data hold 150,000 to 170,000 distinct CDR3 sequences, with 40% to 65% observed a single time. The source material was sorted CD4+, CD8+, or CD8+CD57+ T cells (not recorded which) from PBMCs. Receptors originate from a human donor with aplastic anemia.

This clonotype was recorded at least ten times. The CDR3 reads CASSPAWGGPSDTQYF. CDR3 in DNA: TGTGCCAGCAGCCCAGCCTGGGGGGGGCCCTCAGATACGCAGTATTTT. This chain connects TRBV7-6 to TRBJ2-3, with TRBD2 as a possible D gene (7 bases). V was clipped by 5 bases and J by 4 bases, with 19 bases between them. The CDR3 covers 16 residues. Germline V lookup: CDR1 SGHVS, CDR2 FNYEAQ.

As concerns this clonotype: A junction boundary mismatches the germline segment, possibly from a read error. This sequence joins TRBV10-3 and TRBJ2-1; the D gene could be TRBD1 or TRBD2 (5 bases each). CDR1 ENHRY and CDR2 SYGVKD come from the germline V gene. This CDR3 region has 13 residues. DNA for the CDR3: TGTGCCAGCAGTGGGGGACGGAACAATGAGCAGTTCTTC. It specifies CASSGGRNNEQFF.

In its sample, this clonotype was seen once. V and J are TRBV2 and TRBJ2-7, with 9 positions matching TRBD1. This CDR3 is 14 amino acids long. Germline-derived CDR1 and CDR2 are SNHLY and FYNNEI. Trimming at V came to 5 bases and at J to 6 bases, leaving 8 bases not matched to a gene. The CDR3 reads CASSSSGTGSEQYF. CDR3 DNA: TGTGCCAGCAGTTCCTCCGGGACAGGGAGCGAGCAGTACTTC.

This clonotype occurred once. The gene calls are TRBV5-1 and TRBJ2-5; no definite D call. The J call may be faulty, since TRBJ2-7 better matches the DNA end. The germline V gene has CDR1 SGHRS and CDR2 YFSETQ. CDR3 length equals 14 residues. The DNA for the CDR3 is TGCGCCAGCAGCTCTGAACCACCGACCTACGAGCAGTACTTC. This sequence encodes CASSSEPPTYEQYF.

The chain couples TRBV5-6 to TRBJ2-3; TRBD1 is a possible D gene (6 bases). The CDR3 is 16 amino acids. V was pared by 4 bases and J by 2 bases, with 17 bases between. Germline assignment: CDR1 SGHDT and CDR2 YYEEEE. Here the CDR3 DNA reads TGTGCCAGCAGCCCTCAGGGCAGGGGTAACACAGATACGCAGTATTTT. Its protein product is CASSPQGRGNTDTQYF. Full variable domain (missing parts from reference TRBV5-6 and TRBJ2-3): DAGVTQSPTHLIKTRGQQVTLRCSPKSGHDTVSWYQQALGQGPQFIFQYYEEEERQRGNFPDRFSGHQFPNYSSELNVNALLLGDSALYLCASSPQGRGNTDTQYFGPGTRLTVL.

In its sample, this clonotype was seen once. V gene TRBV7-9 combines with J gene TRBJ1-6; 7 nucleotides align to TRBD1. The germline CDR1 and CDR2 sequences are SEHNR and FQNEAQ (reference sequence). Trimming at V came to 10 bases and at J to 9 bases, leaving 9 bases not matched to a gene. This CDR3 contains 13 residues. The CDR3 sequence: CATSAQGVSPLHF. The CDR3 DNA follows: TGTGCCACATCGGCCCAGGGGGTTTCACCCCTCCACTTT.

The chain recombines TRBV11-2 with TRBJ1-3; possible D gene TRBD1, 6 bases. The CDR3 extends over 15 amino acids. Germline V CDR1 and CDR2: SGHAT, FQNNGV. The V gene lost 2 bases and the J gene lost 4 bases, with 12 bases spanning the gap. The CDR3 DNA reads as TGTGCCAGCAGCTTAACCCGGGGGGGCGGAAACACCATATATTTT. Translated: CASSLTRGGGNTIYF.

V usage is TRBV25-1 and J usage is TRBJ1-6, with no clear D. The V end was cut by 1 base, the J end by 7 bases, with 11 bases between. Germline V gene sequence: CDR1 MGHDK, CDR2 SYGVNS. The CDR3 has 15 residues. The CDR3 sequence: CASSEWALLNSPLHF. The CDR3 coding sequence is TGTGCCAGCAGTGAATGGGCTCTTCTAAATTCACCCCTCCACTTT.

Many counts were recorded for this clonotype. V and J are TRBV2 and TRBJ1-1; unclear D gene. Germline assignment: CDR1 SNHLY and CDR2 FYNNEI. Trimming stripped 4 bases from V and 5 bases from J, with 2 bases between. The CDR3 contains 10 residues. CDR3 region: CASSATEAFF. The CDR3 DNA reads TGTGCCAGCAGTGCAACTGAAGCTTTCTTT.

This clonotype is medium-sized within its sample. V gene TRBV2 combines with J gene TRBJ2-7; TRBD1 aligns across 9 bases. Looked up from germline, CDR1 is SNHLY and CDR2 is FYNNEI. Trimming removed 7 bases from V and 1 base from J; junction bases left unmatched: 2. This CDR3 region has 13 residues. The CDR3 protein is CASIGQGSYEQYF. DNA for the CDR3: TGTGCCAGCATAGGACAGGGGTCCTACGAGCAGTACTTC.

CDR3 nucleotide sequence: TGTGCCAGCAGCCCCCGGGGACCCTCCTACGAGCAGTACTTC. This encodes CASSPRGPSYEQYF. The genes are TRBV7-9 and TRBJ2-7, with D tentatively TRBD1 or TRBD2 (5 bases each). The V end lost 5 bases, the J end lost 0 bases, and 11 bases lay between the germline ends. This CDR3 region has 14 residues. Germline CDR1 is SEHNR and CDR2 is FQNEAQ (reference sequence).

This chain links TRBV7-2 with TRBJ2-7, with TRBD2 matching over 7 bases. In germline, CDR1 is SGHTA, CDR2 FQGNSA. The CDR3 length is 13 residues. Germline trimming cut 5 bases from V and 3 bases from J; bases unmatched to any gene: 4. CDR3 sequence (DNA): TGTGCCAGCAGCGTACGGGAGGTCTACGAGCAGTACTTC. Protein: CASSVREVYEQYF.